The 23 T cell receptor beta chains presented below share a single source sample, sequenced in a study of cytomegalovirus exposure and HLA in healthy donors. The PCR had 60 Vbeta and 13 Jbeta primers. Some clones are missing from TCRdb's copy, which holds only in-frame ones; the method was immunoSEQ multiplex PCR. The sample shows fewer than 70,000 clones, about 74% of them seen only once. The source material was PBMCs. The receptors stem from a woman in her sixties or seventies in good health and CMV-seropositive.

V is TRBV18 and J is TRBJ1-3; D perhaps matches TRBD1 (5 bases). V gave up 1 base and J gave up 7 bases, with 20 bases separating them. The CDR3 is made up of 17 amino acids. Germline assignment: CDR1 KGHSH and CDR2 LQKENI. The CDR3 region is CASSPRQPGLQSNTIYF. The CDR3 bases are TGTGCCAGCTCACCACGTCAACCGGGACTCCAAAGTAACACCATATATTTT. The whole variable domain, remainder taken from reference TRBV18 and TRBJ1-3, is NAGVMQNPRHLVRRRGQEARLRCSPMKGHSHVYWYRQLPEEGLKFMVYLQKENIIDESGMPKERFSAEFPKEGPSILRIQQVVRGDSAAYFCASSPRQPGLQSNTIYFGEGSWLTVV.

Only a few counts were recorded for this clone. V is TRBV29-1 and J is TRBJ1-5; D may be TRBD1 (5 bases). The V end was cut by 3 bases, the J end by 3 bases, with 9 bases between. Germline V lookup: CDR1 SQVTM, CDR2 ANQGSEA. CDR3 length: 13 amino acids. This CDR3 reads CSVEQGVNQPQHF. CDR3 DNA: TGCAGCGTTGAGCAGGGTGTCAATCAGCCCCAGCATTTT.

The V gene is TRBV30, the J gene TRBJ1-4; D is ambiguous. Per the germline V gene, CDR1 is GTSNPN and CDR2 is SVGIG (reference sequence). V lost 3 bases, J lost 8 bases, and 10 bases lay in between. The length of the CDR3 is 12 residues. The DNA for the CDR3 is TGTGCCTGGAGGGATCTGAGGGAAAAACTGTTTTTT. Translating gives CAWRDLREKLFF.

V is TRBV4-1 and J is TRBJ2-7; TRBD1 is a possible D gene (5 bases). This CDR3 spans 14 amino acids. The V end was cut by 3 bases, the J end by 3 bases, with 12 bases between. Germline V gives CDR1 MGHRA, CDR2 YSYEKL. The CDR3 nucleotides read TGCGCCAGCAGCCATGGCCAGGGTGGCTACGAGCAGTACTTC. As protein: CASSHGQGGYEQYF.

The chain has TRBV9 and TRBJ2-1, with D tentatively TRBD2 (6 bases). The CDR3 spans 14 residues. Germline V CDR1 and CDR2: SGDLS, YYNGEE. V lost 0 bases and J lost 6, with 10 bases in between. CDR3 protein: CASSVGGSGNEQFF. CDR3 DNA: TGTGCCAGCAGCGTAGGGGGTAGCGGCAATGAGCAGTTCTTC.

This clone was observed once. V usage is TRBV13 and J usage is TRBJ2-3, with 9 positions matching TRBD1. J lost 3 bases, V lost 4 bases, and 2 bases had no gene match. CDR3 size: 14 residues. Germline V gene data show CDR1 as PRHDT and CDR2 as FYEKMQ (reference sequence). The CDR3 DNA reads TGTGCCAGCAGCTGGGGACAGGGAACAGATACGCAGTATTTT. This codes for CASSWGQGTDTQYF. Supplemented by reference TRBV13 and TRBJ2-3, the full variable domain reads AAGVIQSPRHLIKEKRETATLKCYPIPRHDTVYWYQQGPGQDPQFLISFYEKMQSDKGSIPDRFSAQQFSDYHSELNMSSLELGDSALYFCASSWGQGTDTQYFGPGTRLTVL.

The chain combines TRBV2 with TRBJ2-1; tentatively, D is TRBD1 (5 bases). Between the trimmed V and J ends, which lost 8 bases and 13 bases, there was a span of 12 bases. This CDR3 has 10 amino acids. Germline CDR1 reads SNHLY; CDR2 reads FYNNEI. The CDR3 coding sequence is TGTGCCAGCGGGCGAGACAGACAGTTCTTC. This sequence encodes CASGRDRQFF.

The J gene is TRBJ1-1, the V gene TRBV10-1, with D maybe TRBD1 (6 bases). V was trimmed by 0 bases and J by 8 bases, leaving 19 bases between them. The CDR3 consists of 16 residues. Germline assignment: CDR1 WNHNN and CDR2 SYGVQD (reference sequence). CDR3 loop: CASSESRGPDRYEAFF. In DNA form, the CDR3 reads TGCGCCAGCAGTGAGTCGAGGGGACCGGACAGATACGAAGCTTTCTTT.

By share of the sample, this clone is medium-sized (0.01 to 0.1%). The sample contains more than one DNA sequence encoding this CDR3. This chain connects TRBV5-5 to TRBJ2-2, with a possible D match to TRBD2 (6 bases). Trimming pared 2 bases from V and 1 base from J, leaving 9 bases between. The CDR3 spans 15 residues. CDR1 SGHKS and CDR2 YYEKEE come from the germline V gene (reference sequence). CDR3 DNA: TGTGCCAGCAGCTTCGGGGGAGGGAACACCGGGGAGCTGTTTTTT. This encodes CASSFGGGNTGELFF.

V and J are TRBV30 and TRBJ2-5; 8 bases are a match to TRBD2. Germline CDR1 GTSNPN, CDR2 SVGIG (reference sequence). This CDR3 is 13 amino acids long. The V and J ends lost 2 bases and 4 bases, in that order; junction bases with no gene match: 3. The CDR3 region has the DNA TGTGCCTGGAGTTGGACTAGCCCAGAGACCCAGTACTTC. This encodes CAWSWTSPETQYF. The full variable domain, in which reference TRBV30 and TRBJ2-5 provide the parts outside the CDR3, is SQTIHQWPATLVQPVGSPLSLECTVEGTSNPNLYWYRQAAGRGLQLLFYSVGIGQISSEVPQNLSASRPQDRQFILSSKKLLLSDSGFYLCAWSWTSPETQYFGPGTRLLVL.

This sequence joins TRBV10-2 and TRBJ1-4; 10 bases are a match to TRBD1. The CDR3 has 16 amino acids. J lost 6 bases, V lost 10 bases, and 14 bases had no gene match. Germline V CDR1 and CDR2: WSHSY, SAAADI. The CDR3 nucleotides read TGCGCCACCCGCGATCACGGGACAGGGGACCATGAAAAACTGTTTTTT. Residues: CATRDHGTGDHEKLFF.

V is TRBV5-1 and J is TRBJ1-1; 9 bases fit TRBD1. This CDR3 region has 13 residues. V lost 8 bases and J lost 5; bases outside the gene matches: 7. Germline CDR1 reads SGHRS; CDR2 reads YFSETQ. The CDR3 nucleotides are TGCGCCAGTAACAGGGGGCTGGGGACTGAAGCTTTCTTT. Translated: CASNRGLGTEAFF.

This clone occurred once. The V and J genes are TRBV7-8 and TRBJ2-5, with 8 bases identical to TRBD1. The length of the CDR3 is 15 residues. Germline-derived CDR1 and CDR2 are SGHVS and FQNEAQ. The trim removed 6 bases at V and 5 bases at J, leaving 11 bases unmatched. For the CDR3, the DNA is TGTGCCAGCAGAGCCGGGACAGGAGGGGCGGAGACCCAGTACTTC. Protein: CASRAGTGGAETQYF.

The chain couples TRBV6-6 to TRBJ2-3, with 14 bases aligning to TRBD2. There are 15 residues in the CDR3. V lost 6 bases to trimming and J lost 6 bases; unmatched junction nucleotides: 5. Germline V CDR1 and CDR2: MNHNY, SVGAGI (reference sequence). The CDR3 nucleotides are TGTGCCAGCAGGCTGACTAGCGGGGGGGCGGATACGCAGTATTTT. Residues: CASRLTSGGADTQYF.

The chain is built from TRBV9 and TRBJ2-1; 8 bases line up with TRBD2. The trim removed 3 bases at V and 3 bases at J, leaving 5 bases unmatched. The CDR3 consists of 15 residues. Germline V CDR1 and CDR2: SGDLS, YYNGEE. DNA for the CDR3: TGTGCCAGCAGCGGTAGCGGGAACGGCTACAATGAGCAGTTCTTC. It encodes CASSGSGNGYNEQFF.

This clone appeared once. The chain recombines TRBV29-1 with TRBJ2-3; 8 bases are shared with TRBD2. CDR3 length: 14 residues. Germline values: CDR1 SQVTM, CDR2 ANQGSEA. With V trimmed by 4 bases and J by 1 base, 4 bases remained unmatched. CDR3 bases: TGCAGCGTTGGGGCGGGGGGCCGCACAGATACGCAGTATTTT. It translates to CSVGAGGRTDTQYF.

The rearrangement links TRBV29-1 to TRBJ2-1, with TRBD1 matching 8 bases. V lost 8 bases to trimming and J lost 3 bases; unmatched junction nucleotides: 12. The CDR3 runs to 15 residues. Germline CDR1 SQVTM, CDR2 ANQGSEA. The CDR3 coding sequence is TGCAGCACTGAAAATATTGGACAGGGCTACAATGAGCAGTTCTTC. Translating it yields CSTENIGQGYNEQFF.

The chain uses TRBV4-2 and TRBJ2-1, with a tentative D call TRBD1 (6 bases). Per the germline V gene, CDR1 is LGHNA and CDR2 is YNFKEQ. The V gene lost 0 bases and the J gene lost 5 bases, with 8 bases spanning the gap. The CDR3 extends over 14 amino acids. CDR3 loop: CASSQDPGDNEQFF. CDR3 coding DNA: TGTGCCAGCAGCCAAGATCCAGGGGACAATGAGCAGTTCTTC.

The gene calls are TRBV5-1 and TRBJ2-5; 14 nucleotides match TRBD2. V shed 4 bases, J shed 4 bases, and the junction held 12 bases outside the gene matches. CDR1 and CDR2 from the germline V gene are SGHRS and YFSETQ. The CDR3 extends over 18 amino acids. As DNA, the CDR3 is TGCGCCAGCAGCGCTGGGACTAGCGGGAGTCTACGCGCAGAGACCCAGTACTTC. Translating it yields CASSAGTSGSLRAETQYF.

V usage is TRBV30 and J usage is TRBJ1-5; D is undetermined. From germline, CDR1 is GTSNPN and CDR2 SVGIG (reference sequence). This CDR3 spans 12 amino acids. Trimming pared 8 bases from V and 3 bases from J, leaving 11 bases between. The CDR3 region has the DNA TGTGCCGCCGACACCAACAATCAGCCCCAGCATTTT. It translates to CAADTNNQPQHF. Drawing the rest from reference TRBV30 and TRBJ1-5, the complete variable domain is SQTIHQWPATLVQPVGSPLSLECTVEGTSNPNLYWYRQAAGRGLQLLFYSVGIGQISSEVPQNLSASRPQDRQFILSSKKLLLSDSGFYLCAADTNNQPQHFGDGTRLSIL.

In its sample, this clone was seen once. The chain carries TRBV2 and TRBJ1-2, with D tentatively TRBD1 (5 bases). The germline CDR1 and CDR2 sequences are SNHLY and FYNNEI. Deletions cut 5 bases from V and 0 bases from J, with 13 bases between. The CDR3 runs to 15 residues. DNA for the CDR3: TGTGCCAGCAGTCCCGCGGGGCTAACTAACTATGGCTACACCTTC. Residues: CASSPAGLTNYGYTF.

This chain uses TRBV2 with TRBJ1-4; D call uncertain. There are 13 residues in the CDR3. Germline V gene sequence: CDR1 SNHLY, CDR2 FYNNEI. The ends were cut back, 9 bases at V and 6 bases at J, with 14 bases in the middle. Written as DNA, the CDR3 is TGTGCCAGTCGTGAGGCGGGGTATGAAAAACTGTTTTTT. This encodes CASREAGYEKLFF.

The chain uses TRBV30 and TRBJ2-7, with a possible D match to TRBD1 (6 bases). This CDR3 is built from 12 residues. Trimming pared 0 bases from V and 6 bases from J, leaving 9 bases between. From germline, CDR1 is GTSNPN and CDR2 SVGIG (reference sequence). CDR3 bases: TGTGCCTGGAGTGTAAGCAGGGGCGAGCAGTACTTC. This gives the protein CAWSVSRGEQYF.